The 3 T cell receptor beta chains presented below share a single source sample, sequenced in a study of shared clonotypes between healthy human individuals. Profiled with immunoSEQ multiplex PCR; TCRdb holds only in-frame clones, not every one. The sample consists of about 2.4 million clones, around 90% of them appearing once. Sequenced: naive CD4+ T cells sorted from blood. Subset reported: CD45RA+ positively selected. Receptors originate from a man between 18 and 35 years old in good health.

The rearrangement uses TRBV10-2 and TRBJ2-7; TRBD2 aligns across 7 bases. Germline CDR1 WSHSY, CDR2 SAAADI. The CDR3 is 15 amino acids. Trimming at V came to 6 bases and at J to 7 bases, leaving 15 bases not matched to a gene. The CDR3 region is CASSPAGSGGVEQYF. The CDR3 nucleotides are TGCGCCAGCAGCCCAGCGGGAAGTGGAGGCGTGGAGCAGTACTTC.

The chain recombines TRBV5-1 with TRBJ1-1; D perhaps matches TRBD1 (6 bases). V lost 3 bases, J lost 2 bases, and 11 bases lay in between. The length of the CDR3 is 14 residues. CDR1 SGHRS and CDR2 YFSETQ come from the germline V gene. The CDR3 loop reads CASSWRDKNTEAFF. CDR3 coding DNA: TGCGCCAGCAGCTGGCGGGACAAAAACACTGAAGCTTTCTTT.

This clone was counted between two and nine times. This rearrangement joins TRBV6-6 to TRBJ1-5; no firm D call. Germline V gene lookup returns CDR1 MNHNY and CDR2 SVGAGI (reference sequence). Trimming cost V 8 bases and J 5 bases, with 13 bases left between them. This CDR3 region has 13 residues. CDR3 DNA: TGTGCCAGCGCCCGCTCGGGATATCAGCCCCAGCATTTT. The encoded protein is CASARSGYQPQHF.